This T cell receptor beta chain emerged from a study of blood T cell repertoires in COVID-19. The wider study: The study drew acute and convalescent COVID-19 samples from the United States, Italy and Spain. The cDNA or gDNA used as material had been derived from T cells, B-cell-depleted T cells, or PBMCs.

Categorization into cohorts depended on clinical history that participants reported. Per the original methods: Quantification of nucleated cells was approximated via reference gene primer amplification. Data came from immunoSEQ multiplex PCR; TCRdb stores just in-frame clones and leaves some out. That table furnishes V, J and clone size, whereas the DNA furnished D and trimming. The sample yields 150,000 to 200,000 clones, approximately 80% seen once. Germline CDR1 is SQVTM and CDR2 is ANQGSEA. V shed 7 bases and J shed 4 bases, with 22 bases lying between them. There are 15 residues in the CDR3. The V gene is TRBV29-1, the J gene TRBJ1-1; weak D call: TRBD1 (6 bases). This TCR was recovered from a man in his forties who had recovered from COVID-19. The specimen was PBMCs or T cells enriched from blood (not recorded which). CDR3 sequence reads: CSARDILGKGTEAFF. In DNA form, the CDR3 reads TGCAGCGCCCGGGACATCCTCGGTAAAGGCACTGAAGCTTTCTTT.